This is a list of T cell receptor beta chains from one sample in a study of metastatic and nonmetastatic thyroid tumors. TCRdb re-called the PCR reads with MiXCR. Of tens of thousands of clones in the sample, more than 3.5% are singletons; the top ten hold over 20%. Specimen: blood. Receptors were obtained from a female donor with papillary thyroid cancer or a benign thyroid nodule (not recorded which). Some clones in this sample may be carry-over from other donors' samples. Both conserved end residues are part of each CDR3. A D gene is named only where the DNA matches it firmly. Expanded clones are given a class, and other clones once, few, many or no size at all.

>TRBV6-2/TRBV6-3|TRBJ1-2|TRBD1|few
CASRIYDRGHGYTF
TGTGCCAGCAGAATATACGACAGGGGGCACGGCTACACCTTC
>TRBV10-2|TRBJ2-7|NA|many
CASSIQGYEQYF
TGCGCCAGCAGTATTCAGGGTTACGAGCAGTACTTC
>TRBV6-1|TRBJ1-2|TRBD1|NA
CASGDRDNYGYTF
TGTGCCAGTGGGGACAGGGACAACTATGGCTACACCTTC
>TRBV27|TRBJ1-5|NA|few
CASSRGGSNQPQHF
TGTGCCAGCAGCCGTGGGGGTAGCAATCAGCCCCAGCATTTT
>TRBV30|TRBJ2-7|NA|few
CAWSRGTLGEQYF
TGTGCCTGGTCCAGGGGCACCTTGGGGGAGCAGTACTTC
>TRBV6-2/TRBV6-3|TRBJ2-2|NA|few
CASSYSLGMDTGELFF
TGTGCCAGCAGTTACTCGTTGGGAATGGACACCGGGGAGCTGTTTTTT
>TRBV29-1|TRBJ2-3|TRBD2|NA
CSVGGTSGSYGGTDTQYF
TGCAGCGTTGGGGGGACTAGCGGGAGCTATGGGGGCACAGATACGCAGTATTTT
>TRBV5-1|TRBJ2-4|TRBD2|many
CASSKGLAGVNIQYF
TGCGCCAGCAGCAAAGGACTAGCGGGAGTAAACATTCAGTACTTC
>TRBV10-2|TRBJ2-3|NA|few
CASSASTDTQYF
TGCGCCAGCAGTGCTAGCACAGATACGCAGTATTTT
>TRBV7-3|TRBJ2-5|NA|many
CASSVTGRETQYF
TGTGCCAGCAGCGTGACAGGGAGGGAGACCCAGTACTTC
>TRBV6-5|TRBJ1-1|NA|few
CASSYGGTPNTEAFF
TGTGCCAGCAGTTACGGGGGTACCCCGAACACTGAAGCTTTCTTT
>TRBV6-1|TRBJ2-1|TRBD2|few
CASSETSDYNEQFF
TGTGCCAGCAGTGAAACTAGCGACTACAATGAGCAGTTCTTC
>TRBV6-1|TRBJ1-5|NA|many
CASSPGFWNNQPQHF
TGTGCCAGCAGCCCCGGTTTTTGGAACAATCAGCCCCAGCATTTT
>TRBV11-2|TRBJ2-1|TRBD2|many
CASSLVFGPGAGGRNNEQFF
TGTGCCAGCAGCTTAGTGTTCGGCCCGGGTGCGGGAGGCCGTAACAATGAGCAGTTCTTC
>TRBV9|TRBJ1-2|NA|many
CASSVVGSGYTF
TGTGCCAGCAGCGTAGTGGGCTCTGGCTACACCTTC
>TRBV20-1|TRBJ2-7|NA|many
CSARDRQLDYNEQYF
TGCAGTGCTAGAGATCGGCAGTTAGACTACAACGAGCAGTACTTC
>TRBV29-1|TRBJ2-3|TRBD2|many
CSVAGTSDTDTQYF
TGCAGCGTCGCTGGGACTAGCGACACAGATACGCAGTATTTT
>TRBV7-6|TRBJ1-6|TRBD1|many
CASSQRQGQGSSPLHF
TGTGCCAGCAGCCAACGACAGGGACAGGGAAGTTCACCCCTCCACTTT
>TRBV6-1|TRBJ2-2|TRBD1|medium-sized
CASSSDRVRRELFF
TGTGCCAGCAGTTCGGACAGGGTACGCCGGGAGCTGTTTTTT
>TRBV20-1|TRBJ2-3|NA|NA
CSATRIPTDTQYF
TGCAGTGCTACCAGGATACCCACAGATACGCAGTATTTT
>TRBV6-2/TRBV6-3|TRBJ2-3|NA|NA
CASSYSGLGLGGGDTQYF
TGTGCCAGCAGTTACTCGGGCCTTGGACTGGGCGGTGGAGATACGCAGTATTTT
>TRBV9|TRBJ2-7|TRBD1|many
CASSPAGTGEYEQYF
TGTGCCAGCAGCCCAGCCGGGACAGGGGAGTACGAGCAGTACTTC
>TRBV19|TRBJ2-3|NA|many
CASSMKDTQYF
TGTGCCAGTAGTATGAAAGATACGCAGTATTTT
>TRBV5-1|TRBJ2-3|NA|medium-sized
CASTRGGSTDTQYF
TGCGCCAGCACTAGGGGCGGATCAACAGATACGCAGTATTTT
>TRBV6-1|TRBJ1-3|TRBD1|NA
CASTQGGFSGNTIYF
TGTGCCAGCACCCAGGGGGGGTTCTCTGGAAACACCATATATTTT
>TRBV7-9|TRBJ1-2|NA|NA
CASSLSAGKAAHGYTF
TGTGCCAGCAGCTTATCAGCAGGGAAAGCGGCACATGGCTACACCTTC
>TRBV4-1|TRBJ1-4|NA|NA
CASSQRLAGATNEKLFF
TGCGCCAGCAGCCAGCGATTGGCGGGTGCAACTAATGAAAAACTGTTTTTT
>TRBV3-1|TRBJ2-6|NA|many
CASSLRLTATGANVLTF
TGTGCCAGCAGCCTCCGATTGACAGCAACCGGGGCCAACGTCCTGACTTTC
>TRBV3-1|TRBJ2-7|NA|many
CASSQDSRAYEQYF
TGTGCCAGCAGCCAAGACAGCAGGGCCTACGAGCAGTACTTC
>TRBV27|TRBJ2-1|TRBD2|few
CASSFASGRGQFF
TGTGCCAGCAGTTTTGCTAGCGGGAGGGGGCAGTTCTTC
>TRBV20-1|TRBJ2-7|TRBD2|NA
CSARDWLAGADAYF
TGCAGTGCTAGAGATTGGCTGGCGGGAGCCGACGCGTACTTC
>TRBV14|TRBJ2-5|NA|few
CASSLGRMTQYF
TGTGCCAGCAGCCTTGGTCGCATGACCCAGTACTTC
>TRBV6-5|TRBJ2-1|TRBD1|NA
CASSFGQADNEQFF
TGTGCCAGCAGTTTCGGACAGGCGGACAATGAGCAGTTCTTC
>TRBV2|TRBJ1-2|NA|many
CASSWENYGYTF
TGTGCCAGCTCTTGGGAGAACTATGGCTACACCTTC
>TRBV6-2/TRBV6-3|TRBJ2-7|NA|few
CASSRIELCEQYF
TGTGCCAGCAGCCGGATTGAGCTATGCGAGCAGTACTTC
>TRBV7-3|TRBJ1-1|NA|few
CASSLLMNTEAFF
TGTGCCAGCAGCCTCCTAATGAACACTGAAGCTTTCTTT
>TRBV6-2/TRBV6-3|TRBJ1-6|NA|few
CASRRTSSSPLHF
TGTGCCAGCAGAAGGACAAGTAGCTCACCCCTCCACTTT
>TRBV2|TRBJ1-5|NA|NA
CASSEGINQPQHF
TGTGCCAGCAGTGAAGGGATCAATCAGCCCCAGCATTTT
>TRBV24-1|TRBJ2-5|NA|few
CATSDPAGGGLRETQYF
TGTGCCACCAGTGACCCGGCTGGTGGAGGGCTGAGGGAGACCCAGTACTTC
>TRBV12-3/TRBV12-4|TRBJ2-1|NA|NA
CASGRAGTSYNEQFF
TGTGCCAGCGGGAGAGCGGGCACCTCCTACAATGAGCAGTTCTTC
>TRBV11-2|TRBJ1-3|NA|few
CASSPRLGTGNTIYF
TGTGCCAGCAGCCCCCGGCTGGGGACTGGAAACACCATATATTTT
>TRBV19|TRBJ1-5|NA|few
CASKRTSNQPQNF
TGTGCCAGTAAGAGGACATCCAATCAGCCCCAGAATTTT
>TRBV20-1|TRBJ2-7|TRBD2|NA
CSASHSGRVYEQYF
TGCAGTGCTAGTCATAGCGGGAGGGTTTACGAGCAGTACTTC
>TRBV3-1|TRBJ2-5|NA|NA
CASSQGKMVRRCFF
TGTGCCAGCAGCCAAGGAAAGATGGTCCGCCGGTGCTTCTTC
>TRBV27|TRBJ1-6|NA|few
CASSPRGRVGSSPLHF
TGTGCCAGCAGTCCACGAGGCCGGGTTGGAAGTTCACCCCTCCACTTT
>TRBV6-1|TRBJ1-6|NA|medium-sized
CASNQGRGSPLHF
TGTGCCAGCAACCAGGGGCGGGGGTCACCCCTCCACTTT
>TRBV20-1|TRBJ2-7|TRBD2|few
CSVPRGREIHGQYF
TGCAGTGTCCCCCGCGGGCGGGAGATACACGGGCAGTACTTC
>TRBV3-1|TRBJ1-2|NA|few
CASSQVGGDYGYTF
TGTGCCAGCAGCCAAGTCGGGGGAGACTATGGCTACACCTTC
>TRBV12-3/TRBV12-4|TRBJ2-3|TRBD2|few
CASSLEAGDTDTQYF
TGTGCCAGCAGTTTAGAAGCGGGGGACACAGATACGCAGTATTTT
>TRBV27|TRBJ2-7|TRBD2|many
CASSTQDSLPHSGIGEQYF
TGTGCCAGCAGCACCCAAGACTCCCTCCCACACAGCGGGATAGGGGAGCAGTACTTC
>TRBV6-1|TRBJ2-1|TRBD2|NA
CASIDDLYSGRYYNEQFF
TGTGCCAGTATCGATGATTTGTATAGCGGGAGGTACTACAATGAGCAGTTCTTC
>TRBV11-3|TRBJ2-7|NA|NA
CASSFGRAYEQYF
TGTGCCAGCAGCTTTGGACGGGCCTACGAGCAGTACTTC
>TRBV6-1|TRBJ2-7|TRBD2|NA
CASSEGTSGSYEQYF
TGTGCCAGCAGTGAAGGGACTAGCGGCTCCTACGAGCAGTACTTC
>TRBV6-5|TRBJ1-4|TRBD1|many
CASSYSSGQGNEKLFF
TGTGCCAGCAGTTACTCGTCAGGACAGGGGAATGAAAAACTGTTTTTT
>TRBV12-3/TRBV12-4|TRBJ2-1|TRBD2|NA
CASSGGRGEQFF
TGTGCCAGCAGTGGGGGGAGGGGTGAGCAGTTCTTC